This T cell receptor beta chain comes out of a study of shared clonotypes between healthy human individuals. Data came from immunoSEQ multiplex PCR; TCRdb stores just in-frame clones and leaves some out. The repertoire includes some 1.1 million clones, roughly 77% of them detected once, and 0.89% sits in the top ten. This clonotype originated in a man between 18 and 35 years old in good health. Some clones in this sample may be carry-over from other donors' samples. The sequenced sample consisted of memory CD4+ T cells from PBMCs. Subset here: CD45RA-negative fraction.

CDR3 amino acids: CASRRLAGGHNEQFF. CDR3 coding DNA: TGTGCCAGCAGACGACTAGCGGGAGGACACAATGAGCAGTTCTTC. This chain links TRBV27 with TRBJ2-1; TRBD2 matches 13 bases. The germline CDR1 and CDR2 sequences are MNHEY and SMNVEV (reference sequence). Losses at the gene ends were 6 bases for V and 5 bases for J; bases not matched to a gene: 4. The CDR3 is 15 amino acids.